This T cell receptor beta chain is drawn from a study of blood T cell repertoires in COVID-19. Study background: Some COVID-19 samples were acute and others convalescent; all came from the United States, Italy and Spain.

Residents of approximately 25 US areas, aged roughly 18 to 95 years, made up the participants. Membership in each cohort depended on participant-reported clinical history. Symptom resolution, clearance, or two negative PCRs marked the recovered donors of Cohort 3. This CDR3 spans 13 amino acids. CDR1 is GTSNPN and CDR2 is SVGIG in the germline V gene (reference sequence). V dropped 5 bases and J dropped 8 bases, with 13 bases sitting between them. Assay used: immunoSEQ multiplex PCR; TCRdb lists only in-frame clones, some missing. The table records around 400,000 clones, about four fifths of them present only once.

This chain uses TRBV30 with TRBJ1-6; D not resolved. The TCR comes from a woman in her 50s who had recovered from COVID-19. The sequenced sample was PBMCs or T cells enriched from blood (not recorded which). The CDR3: CAWALNSDSPLHF. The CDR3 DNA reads TGTGCCTGGGCTCTGAACAGTGATTCACCCCTCCACTTT.